Included here is one T cell receptor beta chain sequence, with context. Its antigen remains unidentified. No qualities accompany the bases; no much larger clone lies one base away. The sample's time point, from its label and the paper: baseline before first vaccination. Samples from vaccinated people were obtained from the UK trials COV001 and COV002, which included a single-blind randomized controlled phase 2/3 trial of AZD1222 (ChAdOx1 nCoV-19) in healthy adults. For TCRbeta chain sequencing, PBMC samples were collected from trial participants at day 0 and at day 28 after the second dose. This sample was taken from a study of T cell responses to AZD1222 COVID-19 vaccine (dated by TCRdb to the early 2020s). About the study as a whole: AZD1222 recipients given second doses at about 4 weeks or at about 12 weeks were pooled, since spike-specific TCR depth and breadth were not found to differ between the two schedules. Trial participants were enrolled into age subgroups of 18-55, 56-69 and 70-plus years, which contained 148, 28 and 57 TCR-sequenced participants, respectively. TCR sequencing covered fewer than 250 trial participants: roughly 200 given two doses of AZD1222 and 26 given two doses of MenACWY control vaccine. Points the paper makes about the study in general: Nearly half of unique spike-specific TCRs reportedly recognized epitopes outside regions mutated in the B.1.351 and B.1.1.7 variants. In the small 56-69-year group, the increase in depth fell short of significance, most likely because of low power. Conclusions about previously exposed vaccinees are limited because only five to seven AZD1222 recipients were SARS-CoV-2 seropositive at baseline. Participants were mostly white British and included more females than males, and it was suggested by the authors that clonal diversity may have been underestimated. Because no day 14 peak-response samples were available, repertoires were characterized only after the peak T cell response. After two AZD1222 doses, both the breadth and the depth of spike-specific TCRs were significantly higher than at day 0 and than in MenACWY recipients. Vaccine-associated CD4 TCRs spanned the whole spike protein, with dominant responses in regions 160-218 and 743-854.

The cysteine opens and the phenylalanine closes a CDR3 of 14 amino acids. The read is trimmed to its CDR3 DNA, 42 bases read in frame from base 1. Between the V and J ends, shortened by 0 bases and 2 bases respectively, the junction contains 5 bases. The CDR1 and CDR2 encoded by the germline V gene are MGHRA and YSYEKL. The CDR3 regions of human TCRbeta chains were subjected to immunosequencing. The authors' analysis ran thus. Repertoire TCRs were matched against a reference library of SARS-CoV-2-specific TCRs generated with the MIRA antigen-specificity platform. Breadth was defined as the fraction of unique TCRs that were SARS-CoV-2-associated, and depth was defined as the fraction of total T cells that were SARS-CoV-2-associated. Using the MIRA data, each spike-specific TCR was assigned both to the spike region to which the TCR was reactive and to a CD4 or CD8 class. Log10-transformed breadth and depth values were compared by one-way ANOVA with Sidak's multiple comparisons tests. This is the immuneACCESS table as TCRdb keeps it, with only in-frame sequences that have V and J called. A part of the clones is gone; compared with another copy, unresolved V genes explain less than half, and the rest is unexplained. That table gives V, J and clone size, and the DNA gave D and trimming. Counted in this sample were around 140,000 clones; 75% to 90% of them appeared once. Around 1.5% of the sample rests with the top ten.

This sequence uses TRBV4-1 and TRBJ1-5; no D gene can be assigned with confidence. The sequence was collected from an adult in good health. Sequenced material: peripheral blood, taken on day 0 of AZD1222 vaccination. The CDR3 protein sequence reads: CASSQEARNQPQHF. Here is the DNA: TGCGCCAGCAGCCAAGAGGCACGCAATCAGCCCCAGCATTTT.